These 30 T cell receptor beta chains came from one sample sequenced in a study of identical twins. TCRdb ran MiXCR on the 5' RACE reads and lists one entry per CDR3 protein. The sample consists of a few hundred thousand distinct CDR3 sequences, around a tenth of them appearing once. These records were also assigned to another study, of yellow fever vaccine responses in identical twins.

Specimen: PBMCs. The source of these receptors is a woman aged 18-29 years in good health.

V usage is TRBV5-1 and J usage is TRBJ2-1, with TRBD2 as a possible D gene (5 bases). Trimming pared 7 bases from V and 10 bases from J, leaving 18 bases between. Germline loops: CDR1 SGHRS, CDR2 YFSETQ. The CDR3 consists of 13 residues. CDR3 sequence: CASCEAAVGEQFF. The CDR3 region has the DNA TGCGCCAGCTGCGAAGCGGCAGTAGGGGAGCAGTTCTTC.

The rearrangement uses TRBV2 and TRBJ2-6; D is possibly TRBD1 (5 bases). The CDR3 length is 17 residues. V lost 3 bases to trimming and J lost 0 bases, with 12 bases between them. Germline lookup yields CDR1 SNHLY and CDR2 FYNNEI. The chain's CDR3 is CASSDRWTLSGANVLTF. DNA of the CDR3: TGTGCCAGCAGTGACCGATGGACACTCTCTGGGGCCAACGTCCTGACTTTC.

The chain has TRBV4-1 and TRBJ1-4; no definite D call. The germline CDR1 and CDR2 sequences are MGHRA and YSYEKL. This CDR3 has 13 residues. The V end was cut by 5 bases, the J end by 3 bases, with 7 bases between. In DNA form, the CDR3 reads TGCGCCAGCAGCTCCCTTCCTAATGAAAAACTGTTTTTT. Its protein is CASSSLPNEKLFF.

The rearrangement links TRBV6-1 to TRBJ2-2, with 7 bases lining up with TRBD2. V was pared by 6 bases and J by 2 bases, with 12 bases of the junction left unmatched. Germline lookup yields CDR1 MNHNS and CDR2 SASEGT. This CDR3 contains 17 residues. The CDR3 spells CASRTTRAGINTGELFF. Written as DNA, the CDR3 is TGTGCCAGCAGAACTACCAGAGCGGGGATAAACACCGGGGAGCTGTTTTTT.

This clonotype has a handful of counts. This chain links TRBV7-2 with TRBJ1-2; D is possibly TRBD1 (6 bases). V lost 5 bases and J lost 4, with 20 bases in between. CDR1 SGHTA and CDR2 FQGNSA come from the germline V gene. There are 16 residues in the CDR3. The CDR3, as DNA: TGTGCCAGCAGCCTAGGCCCCGATACAGGGAGCTATGGCTACACCTTC. This sequence encodes CASSLGPDTGSYGYTF.

The V call is TRBV7-9, the J call TRBJ2-7; weak D call: TRBD1 (6 bases). V shed 4 bases and J shed 6 bases, with 16 bases lying between them. Germline-derived CDR1 and CDR2 are SEHNR and FQNEAQ (reference sequence). This CDR3 is 14 amino acids long. CDR3: CASSSNRESVEQYF. As DNA, the CDR3 is TGTGCCAGCAGCTCGAACAGGGAATCGGTCGAGCAGTACTTC.

This clonotype has at least ten counts. This chain connects TRBV7-9 to TRBJ1-2; a weak D match, TRBD1 (6 bases). V was clipped by 1 base and J by 12 bases, with 12 bases between them. Germline lookup yields CDR1 SEHNR and CDR2 FQNEAQ (reference sequence). This CDR3 spans 12 amino acids. CDR3 sequence (DNA): TGTGCCAGCAGCTTAGTTCGGGACACCGACACCTTC. It codes for CASSLVRDTDTF.

This clonotype was recorded many times. V and J are TRBV3-1 and TRBJ1-5; D is ambiguous. CDR1 and CDR2 from the germline V gene are LGHDT and YNNKEL (reference sequence). V was shortened by 8 bases and J by 4 bases, with 9 bases between the two germline ends. The CDR3 is 12 residues long. The CDR3: CASGNLNQPQHF. As DNA, the CDR3 is TGTGCCAGCGGAAATTTGAATCAGCCCCAGCATTTT.

This clonotype was seen repeatedly, ten times or more. The V gene is TRBV12-3 or TRBV12-4, the J gene TRBJ1-6; unclear D gene. The V and J ends lost 4 bases and 15 bases respectively, with 13 bases between them. The CDR3 loop spans 12 amino acids. CDR3 region: CASSSASRRLHF. The CDR3 DNA follows: TGTGCCAGCAGTTCGGCTTCTAGACGCCTCCACTTT.

This clonotype appeared many times. Here the CDR3 DNA reads TGTGCCATCAGTGAAAACAGGGGCCAAGTACATACGCAGTATTTT. Amino acids: CAISENRGQVHTQYF. V usage is TRBV10-3 and J usage is TRBJ2-3; 7 positions agree with TRBD1. Trimming at V came to 3 bases and at J to 7 bases, leaving 10 bases not matched to a gene. Germline V gene lookup returns CDR1 ENHRY and CDR2 SYGVKD. CDR3 size: 15 residues.

At least ten counts were recorded for this clonotype. The rearrangement links TRBV11-2 to TRBJ2-1, with D unresolved. The CDR3 consists of 13 residues. Germline CDR1 SGHAT, CDR2 FQNNGV. Trimming took off 5 bases at V and 8 bases at J, with 13 bases between the two ends. For the CDR3, the DNA is TGTGCCAGCAGCCGCAGGTCCCTATATGAGCAGTTCTTC. It codes for CASSRRSLYEQFF.

This clonotype was counted ten times or more. The J gene is TRBJ1-5, the V gene TRBV5-1; D unresolved. CDR1 is SGHRS, CDR2 YFSETQ, per germline. This CDR3 comprises 14 residues. Trimming took off 6 bases at V and 7 bases at J, with 17 bases between the two ends. CDR3 DNA: TGCGCCAGCACTCAGGAGGGAGGAGGGCAGCCCCAGCATTTT. Translation gives CASTQEGGGQPQHF.

This clonotype was observed a handful of times. V and J are TRBV7-2 and TRBJ2-5; D is uncertain. Deletions cut 7 bases from V and 1 base from J, with 13 bases between. The germline gives CDR1 SGHTA, CDR2 FQGNSA. The CDR3 covers 14 residues. The CDR3 coding sequence is TGTGCCAGCAAAACGAGCCGGAGCCAAGAGACCCAGTACTTC. Translating it yields CASKTSRSQETQYF.

This chain connects TRBV14 to TRBJ1-1; 7 positions agree with TRBD1. V lost 0 bases, J lost 4 bases, and 5 bases stayed unmatched. This CDR3 contains 15 residues. CDR1 and CDR2 (germline): SGHDN, FVKESK. The CDR3: CASSQETGKTTEAFF. CDR3 DNA sequence: TGTGCCAGCAGCCAAGAGACAGGGAAGACCACTGAAGCTTTCTTT.

This clonotype was seen more than once but under ten times. The CDR3 region has the DNA TGTGCCAGCAGCTCCGGGACATTTTACGAGCAGTACTTC. Translation gives CASSSGTFYEQYF. The V gene is TRBV7-9, the J gene TRBJ2-7, with a possible D match to TRBD1 (6 bases). The germline V gene has CDR1 SEHNR and CDR2 FQNEAQ (reference sequence). This CDR3 region has 13 residues. Trimming took off 4 bases at V and 4 bases at J, with 11 bases between the two ends.

The J gene is TRBJ2-1, the V gene TRBV6-1; 8 positions agree with TRBD1. CDR1 MNHNS and CDR2 SASEGT come from the germline V gene. The V and J ends lost 5 bases and 3 bases, in that order; junction bases with no gene match: 9. The CDR3 totals 16 residues. CDR3 sequence: CASSPRQGILYNEQFF. The CDR3 nucleotides are TGTGCCAGCAGTCCAAGACAGGGGATCCTCTACAATGAGCAGTTCTTC.

This clonotype turned up a few times. The CDR3 DNA reads as TGTGCCAGCAGCCAGGGTATATTCAGCACAGATACGCAGTATTTT. This sequence encodes CASSQGIFSTDTQYF. The J gene is TRBJ2-3, the V gene TRBV27; tentatively, D is TRBD1 (5 bases). The CDR3 spans 15 residues. With 6 bases removed from V and 0 bases from J, the gap between germline ends came to 13 bases. From germline, CDR1 is MNHEY and CDR2 SMNVEV (reference sequence).

This chain joins TRBV29-1 and TRBJ2-5; D possibly corresponds to TRBD2 (6 bases). The CDR3 runs to 13 residues. V shed 4 bases and J shed 0 bases, with 9 bases lying between them. Germline CDR1 and CDR2: SQVTM and ANQGSEA. This CDR3 is CSVAGEYQETQYF. The CDR3 nucleotides are TGCAGCGTTGCGGGGGAGTACCAAGAGACCCAGTACTTC.

This chain connects TRBV13 to TRBJ2-3; the match to TRBD2 covers 11 bases. The germline gives CDR1 PRHDT, CDR2 FYEKMQ (reference sequence). V lost 3 bases, J lost 0 bases, and 5 bases stayed unmatched. This CDR3 is built from 17 residues. The CDR3 region has the DNA TGTGCCAGCAGCTTGACTACTAGCGGGGGAAGCACAGATACGCAGTATTTT. Amino acid sequence: CASSLTTSGGSTDTQYF.

This clonotype was counted only a few times. The chain employs TRBV20-1 and TRBJ2-3, with TRBD2 matching 8 bases. The V and J ends lost 6 bases and 2 bases, in that order; junction bases with no gene match: 7. The CDR3 runs 14 residues. Germline V lookup: CDR1 DFQATT, CDR2 SNEGSKA (reference sequence). The CDR3 spells CSAQVSGDTDTQYF. The CDR3, as DNA: TGCAGTGCCCAGGTTAGCGGGGACACAGATACGCAGTATTTT.

This clonotype was counted only a few times. The rearrangement links TRBV15 to TRBJ2-5; 9 nucleotides line up with TRBD1. Unmatched junction bases numbered 8, after V lost 8 bases and J lost 4 bases. Germline values: CDR1 LNHNV, CDR2 YYDKDF (reference sequence). CDR3 length equals 14 residues. CDR3 DNA sequence: TGTGCCACCCTCCGGGGACAGGGTGGAGAGACCCAGTACTTC. This gives the protein CATLRGQGGETQYF.

This clonotype occurred many times. The genes are TRBV5-1 and TRBJ2-1; 14 positions agree with TRBD2. The V and J ends lost 0 bases and 6 bases, in that order; junction bases with no gene match: 8. The CDR3 is 18 residues long. CDR1 and CDR2 (germline): SGHRS, YFSETQ. CDR3 in amino acids: CASSLVRLAGGRGNEQFF. CDR3 DNA sequence: TGCGCCAGCAGCTTGGTTAGACTAGCGGGAGGGCGCGGCAATGAGCAGTTCTTC. Supplemented by reference TRBV5-1 and TRBJ2-1, the full variable domain reads KAGVTQTPRYLIKTRGQQVTLSCSPISGHRSVSWYQQTPGQGLQFLFEYFSETQRNKGNFPGRFSGRQFSNSRSEMNVSTLELGDSALYLCASSLVRLAGGRGNEQFFGPGTRLTVL.

V usage is TRBV3-1 and J usage is TRBJ2-7; perhaps TRBD2 as D (5 bases). Germline V gene sequence: CDR1 LGHDT, CDR2 YNNKEL (reference sequence). This CDR3 comprises 14 residues. The V end lost 1 base, the J end lost 6 bases, and 13 bases lay between the germline ends. The CDR3 region is CASSQGEGLAEQYF. DNA of the CDR3: TGTGCCAGCAGCCAAGGCGAGGGTCTGGCCGAGCAGTACTTC.

This clonotype was counted between two and nine times. The chain uses TRBV12-3 or TRBV12-4 and TRBJ1-5; possible D gene TRBD1, 6 bases. CDR3 length: 17 amino acids. V was trimmed by 2 bases and J by 9 bases, leaving 23 bases between them. The CDR3 sequence: CASSLLVGGQATGPQHF. CDR3 DNA sequence: TGTGCCAGCAGTTTATTGGTGGGGGGCCAGGCGACAGGGCCCCAGCATTTT.

This clonotype was counted many times. The CDR3 region has the DNA TGTGCCATAGGGACAGCAACAGATACGCAGTATTTT. This encodes CAIGTATDTQYF. J is TRBJ2-3 and V is TRBV10-3; TRBD1 matches 7 bases. V gave up 9 bases and J gave up 3 bases; unmatched junction bases: 3. Germline V lookup: CDR1 ENHRY, CDR2 SYGVKD. This CDR3 is 12 amino acids long.

This clonotype was recorded a few times. This CDR3 is CATAGRLAVRTDTQYF. Written as DNA, the CDR3 is TGTGCCACCGCCGGGCGACTAGCGGTGAGGACAGATACGCAGTATTTT. The chain employs TRBV12-3 or TRBV12-4 and TRBJ2-3; 9 bases match TRBD2. CDR3 length: 16 amino acids. V shed 10 bases, J shed 3 bases, and the junction held 14 bases outside the gene matches.

This clonotype was counted only a few times. The V gene is TRBV28, the J gene TRBJ2-5; 7 nucleotides agree with TRBD1. CDR3 length: 18 amino acids. The V and J ends lost 2 bases and 7 bases, in that order; junction bases with no gene match: 19. Germline CDR1 MDHEN, CDR2 SYDVKM. This CDR3 is CASSLKPGQIRVGRTQYF. CDR3 bases: TGTGCCAGCAGTTTAAAACCGGGACAGATAAGAGTTGGAAGGACCCAGTACTTC. Drawing the rest from reference TRBV28 and TRBJ2-5, the complete variable domain is DVKVTQSSRYLVKRTGEKVFLECVQDMDHENMFWYRQDPGLGLRLIYFSYDVKMKEKGDIPEGYSVSREKKERFSLILESASTNQTSMYLCASSLKPGQIRVGRTQYFGPGTRLLVL.

This clonotype was observed at least ten times. The chain couples TRBV5-1 to TRBJ1-1, with TRBD1 identical over 8 bases. V shed 4 bases and J 6 bases; nucleotides not matched to a gene: 8. Germline CDR1 reads SGHRS; CDR2 reads YFSETQ. The CDR3 has 14 amino acids. CDR3 nucleotides: TGCGCCAGCAGCAACCCTCAGGGGGCCGCTGAAGCTTTCTTT. Residues: CASSNPQGAAEAFF.

The chain has TRBV5-1 and TRBJ2-7; D uncertain. This CDR3 is 14 amino acids long. In germline, CDR1 is SGHRS, CDR2 YFSETQ. The V end lost 4 bases, the J end lost 5 bases, and 16 bases lay between the germline ends. The CDR3 loop reads CASSRDNGMNEQYF. In DNA, the CDR3 is TGCGCCAGCAGCCGCGACAACGGAATGAACGAGCAGTACTTC. Based on the CDR3 plus reference TRBV5-1 and TRBJ2-7, the full variable domain is KAGVTQTPRYLIKTRGQQVTLSCSPISGHRSVSWYQQTPGQGLQFLFEYFSETQRNKGNFPGRFSGRQFSNSRSEMNVSTLELGDSALYLCASSRDNGMNEQYFGPGTRLTVT.

The genes are TRBV30 and TRBJ2-6, with TRBD1 as a possible D gene (6 bases). The CDR3 runs 14 residues. V was pared by 2 bases and J by 4 bases, with 9 bases between. Per germline, CDR1 GTSNPN and CDR2 SVGIG (reference sequence). CDR3 coding DNA: TGTGCCTGGAGTTCAGGGGAAGGGGCCAACGTCCTGACTTTC. It translates to CAWSSGEGANVLTF. Variable domain in full (rest from reference TRBV30 and TRBJ2-6): SQTIHQWPATLVQPVGSPLSLECTVEGTSNPNLYWYRQAAGRGLQLLFYSVGIGQISSEVPQNLSASRPQDRQFILSSKKLLLSDSGFYLCAWSSGEGANVLTFGAGSRLTVL.